These 3 T cell receptor beta chains share one sample of origin, sequenced in a study of immune evolution from preneoplasia to lung adenocarcinoma. Here immunoSEQ multiplex PCR was the method, and the copy in TCRdb shows in-frame clones only, minus some. The sample consists of almost 2,500 clones, 65% to 90% of them appearing once. The sequenced sample consisted of FFPE normal lung tissue adjacent to the tumor. The receptors here all came from a person between 50 and 60 years old with lung adenocarcinoma.

The V and J genes are TRBV6-1 and TRBJ1-2; D gene uncertain. The CDR3 is 15 residues long. With 3 bases removed from V and 2 bases from J, the gap between germline ends came to 13 bases. The V gene's germline CDR1 is MNHNS and CDR2 SASEGT. In DNA, the CDR3 is TGTGCCAGCAGTGATGGCTCGAGGGTAAACTATGGCTACACCTTC. This sequence encodes CASSDGSRVNYGYTF.

This clone was counted a single time. The rearrangement links TRBV30 to TRBJ2-3; D gene unclear. Trimming cost V 5 bases and J 2 bases, with 14 bases left between them. CDR3 length: 14 residues. Germline-derived CDR1 and CDR2 are GTSNPN and SVGIG (reference sequence). The CDR3 loop is CAWQGVVVTDTQYF. CDR3 nucleotides: TGTGCCTGGCAAGGCGTGGTTGTCACAGATACGCAGTATTTT.

This clone appeared a few times. The gene calls are TRBV5-1 and TRBJ2-2; TRBD2 aligns across 8 bases. Looked up from germline, CDR1 is SGHRS and CDR2 is YFSETQ. The CDR3 extends over 18 amino acids. Unmatched junction bases numbered 9, after V lost 2 bases and J lost 0 bases. CDR3 nucleotide sequence: TGCGCCAGCAGCTTCCATGGTGCGGGGGGCACGAACACCGGGGAGCTGTTTTTT. Amino acids: CASSFHGAGGTNTGELFF.